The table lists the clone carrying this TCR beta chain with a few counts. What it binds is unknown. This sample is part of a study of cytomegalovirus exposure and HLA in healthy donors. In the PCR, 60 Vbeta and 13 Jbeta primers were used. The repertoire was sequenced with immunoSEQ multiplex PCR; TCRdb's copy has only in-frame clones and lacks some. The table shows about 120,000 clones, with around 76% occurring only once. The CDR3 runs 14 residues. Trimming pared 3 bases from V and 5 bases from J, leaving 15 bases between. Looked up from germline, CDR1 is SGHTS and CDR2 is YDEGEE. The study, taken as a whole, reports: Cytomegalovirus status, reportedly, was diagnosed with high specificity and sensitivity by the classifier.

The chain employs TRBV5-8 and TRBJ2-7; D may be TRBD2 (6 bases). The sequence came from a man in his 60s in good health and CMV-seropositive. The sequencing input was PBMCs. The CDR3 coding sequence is TGTGCCAGCAGCTCCGGCCGGGTAGCGGACGAGCAGTACTTC. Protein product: CASSSGRVADEQYF.